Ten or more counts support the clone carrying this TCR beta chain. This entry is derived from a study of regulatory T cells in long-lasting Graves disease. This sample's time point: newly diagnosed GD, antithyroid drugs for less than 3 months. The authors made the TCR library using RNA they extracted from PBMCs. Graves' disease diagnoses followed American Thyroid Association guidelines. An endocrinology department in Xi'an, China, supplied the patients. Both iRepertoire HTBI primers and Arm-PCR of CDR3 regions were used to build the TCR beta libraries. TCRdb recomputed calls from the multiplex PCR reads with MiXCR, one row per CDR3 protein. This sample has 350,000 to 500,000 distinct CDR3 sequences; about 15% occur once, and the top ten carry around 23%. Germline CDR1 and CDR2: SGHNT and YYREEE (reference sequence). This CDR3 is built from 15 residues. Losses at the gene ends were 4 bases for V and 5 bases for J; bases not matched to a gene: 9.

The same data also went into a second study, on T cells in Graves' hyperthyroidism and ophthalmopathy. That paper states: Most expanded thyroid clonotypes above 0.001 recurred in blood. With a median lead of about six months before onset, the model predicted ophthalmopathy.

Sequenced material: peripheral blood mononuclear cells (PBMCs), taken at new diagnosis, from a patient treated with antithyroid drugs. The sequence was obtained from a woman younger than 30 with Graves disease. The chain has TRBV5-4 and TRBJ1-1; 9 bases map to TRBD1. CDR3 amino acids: CASSPSRGQGTEAFF. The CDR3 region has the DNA TGTGCCAGCAGCCCGTCTCGGGGACAGGGTACTGAAGCTTTCTTT.